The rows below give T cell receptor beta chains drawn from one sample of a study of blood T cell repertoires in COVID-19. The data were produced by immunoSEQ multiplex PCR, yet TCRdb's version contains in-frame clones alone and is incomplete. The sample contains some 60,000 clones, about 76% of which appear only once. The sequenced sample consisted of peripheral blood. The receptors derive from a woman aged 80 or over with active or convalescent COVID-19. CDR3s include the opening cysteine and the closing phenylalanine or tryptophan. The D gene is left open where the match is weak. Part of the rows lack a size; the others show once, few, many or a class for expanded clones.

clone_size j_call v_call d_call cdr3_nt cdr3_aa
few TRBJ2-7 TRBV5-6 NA TGTGCCAGCAGCTCGGAGACGATTACCTACGAGCAGTACTTC CASSSETITYEQYF
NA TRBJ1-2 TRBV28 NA TGTGCCAGCAGTTTGACCAGGGATGGCTACACCTTC CASSLTRDGYTF
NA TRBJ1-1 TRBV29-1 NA TGCAGCGTTGTGTACTCCGAGAACACTGAAGCTTTCTTT CSVVYSENTEAFF
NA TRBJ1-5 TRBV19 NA TGTGCCAGTAGTCGGGGGGGAAACTATCAGCCCCAGCATTTT CASSRGGNYQPQHF
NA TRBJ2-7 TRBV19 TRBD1 TGTGCCAGTAGTACAGGGGGCGCAGGGGGATACGAGCAGTACTTC CASSTGGAGGYEQYF
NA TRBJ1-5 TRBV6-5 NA TGTGCCAGCACAATCGAGGCGGGGGGCGGTAAGCCCCAGCATTTT CASTIEAGGGKPQHF
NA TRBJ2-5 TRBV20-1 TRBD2 TGCAGTGCTAGTACTAGCGGACAAGAGACCCAGTACTTC CSASTSGQETQYF
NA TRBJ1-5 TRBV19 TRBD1 TGTGCCGGCTCGAGACAGGGGTTCGATCAGCCCCAGCATTTT CAGSRQGFDQPQHF
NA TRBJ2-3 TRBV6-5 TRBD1 TGTGCCAGCAGTTACTCGAAGGGGGCCCGCACAGATACGCAGTATTTT CASSYSKGARTDTQYF
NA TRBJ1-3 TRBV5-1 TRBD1 TGCGCCAGCAGCGCCGACTGGGGACAGGGAAATGGAAACACCATATATTTT CASSADWGQGNGNTIYF
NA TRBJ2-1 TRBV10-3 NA TGTGCCATCAGCCCCGTTACAGGTAGGGAAAACAATGAGCAGTTCTTC CAISPVTGRENNEQFF
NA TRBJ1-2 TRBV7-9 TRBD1 TGTGCCAGCAGCTTAAAGACAGGGCATGGCTACACCTTC CASSLKTGHGYTF
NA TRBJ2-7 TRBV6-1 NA TGTGCCAGCAGTGAAGCGCCAGGGGACTACGAGCAGTACTTC CASSEAPGDYEQYF
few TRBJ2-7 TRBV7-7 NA TGTGCTAGCAGCCCACAGGGCAACTACGAGCAGTACTTC CASSPQGNYEQYF
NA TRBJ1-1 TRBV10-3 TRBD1 TGTGCCATCATAGGGCGGAGGGGGCGAGACACTGAAGCTTTCTTT CAIIGRRGRDTEAFF
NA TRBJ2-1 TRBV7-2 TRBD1 TGTGCCAGCAGCTTAGGTAGGAGGACAGGGGGCATAAATGAGCAGTTCTTC CASSLGRRTGGINEQFF
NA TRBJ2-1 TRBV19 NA TGTGCCAGTAGTCCCACGACGGGGTTAAGGTACAATGAGCAGTTCTTC CASSPTTGLRYNEQFF
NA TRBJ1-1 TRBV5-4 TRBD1 TGTGCCAGCAGCACCCGGGACAGCATGAACACTGAAGCTTTCTTT CASSTRDSMNTEAFF
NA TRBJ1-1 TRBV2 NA TGTGCCAGCAGTGATTGGGCTAACACTGAAGCTTTCTTT CASSDWANTEAFF
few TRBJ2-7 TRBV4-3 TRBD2 TGCGCCAGCAGCCAAGATGCCGGGCAGGGAGGGTACGAGCAGTACTTC CASSQDAGQGGYEQYF
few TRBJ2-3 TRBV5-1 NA TGCGCCAGCAGCCTACAGGGTGTTGCCGCAGATACGCAGTATTTT CASSLQGVAADTQYF
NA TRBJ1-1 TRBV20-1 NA TGCAGTGCTAGTTCCATCACTGAAGCTTTCTTT CSASSITEAFF
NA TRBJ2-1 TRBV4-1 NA TGCGCCAGCAGCCAAGGGTACAGCTACTCCTACAATGAGCAGTTCTTC CASSQGYSYSYNEQFF
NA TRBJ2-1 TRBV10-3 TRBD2 TGTGCCATCAGTGGAAGAGCGGGGGAGGTGGGCAATGAGCAGTTCTTC CAISGRAGEVGNEQFF
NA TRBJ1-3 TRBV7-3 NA TGTGCCAGCAGCTTAAGTGGGGACTCAAGCTCTGGAAACACCATATATTTT CASSLSGDSSSGNTIYF
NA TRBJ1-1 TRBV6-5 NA TGTGCCAGCACCACCCACGGGGGAGCTGAAGCTTTCTTT CASTTHGGAEAFF
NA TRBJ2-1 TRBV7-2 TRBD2 TGTGCCAGCAGCTTAGCGGAGCGGGGGGGCCGGAATGAGCAGTTCTTC CASSLAERGGRNEQFF
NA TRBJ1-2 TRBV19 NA TGTGCCAGTAAGGGCGGGACCCTTCTCTATGGCTACACCTTC CASKGGTLLYGYTF
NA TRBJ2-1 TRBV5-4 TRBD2 TGTGCCAGCAGCTTGGGGGGGGGAGCCCACAATGAGCAGTTCTTC CASSLGGGAHNEQFF
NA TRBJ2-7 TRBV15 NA TGTGCCACTTCGACACCGAACTCCTACGAGCAGTACTTC CATSTPNSYEQYF
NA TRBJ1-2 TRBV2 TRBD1 TGTGCCAGCAGTGAAGCGGAGGGGGCGGCGAATGGCTACACCTTC CASSEAEGAANGYTF
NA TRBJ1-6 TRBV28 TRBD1 TGTGCCAGCAGTTTAGGGGCAGGGGGGTCACCCCTCCACTTT CASSLGAGGSPLHF
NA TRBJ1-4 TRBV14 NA TGTGCCAGCAGCCAAGATTCGCCGGGTACTGAAAAACTGTTTTTT CASSQDSPGTEKLFF
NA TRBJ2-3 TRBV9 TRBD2 TGTGCCAGCAGCGTAGGCGGGGGGCAGGTAGGAGATACGCAGTATTTT CASSVGGGQVGDTQYF
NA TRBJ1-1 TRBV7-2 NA TGTGCCAGCAGCCGGCCGGGGGAGAACACTGAAGCTTTCTTT CASSRPGENTEAFF
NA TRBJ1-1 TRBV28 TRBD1 TGTGCCAGCAGTGCATGGGACAGGGGCTCATTTTGGACTGAAGCTTTCTTT CASSAWDRGSFWTEAFF
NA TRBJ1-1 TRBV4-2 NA TGTGCCAGCAGCCAAGAACGTCGGGGTGGAGGCACTGAAGCTTTCTTT CASSQERRGGGTEAFF
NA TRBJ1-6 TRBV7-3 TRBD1 TGTGCCAGCAGCCCCCGACAGGGTAGCTCCTATAATTCACCCCTCCACTTT CASSPRQGSSYNSPLHF
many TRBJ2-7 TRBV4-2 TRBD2 TGTGCCAGCAGCCCCCCGGCGGGGGGGCCCCACGAGCAGTACTTC CASSPPAGGPHEQYF
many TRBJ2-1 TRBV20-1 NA TGCAGTGCGGAGGTTTCAAATGAGCAGTTCTTC CSAEVSNEQFF
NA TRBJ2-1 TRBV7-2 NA TGTGCCAGCAGCCTCCGGGAAGTCTCCTACAATGAGCAGTTCTTC CASSLREVSYNEQFF
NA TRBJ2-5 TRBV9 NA TGTGCCAGCAGCCTAACTCCGGGACAGAGGGGGGACGGGACCCAGTACTTC CASSLTPGQRGDGTQYF
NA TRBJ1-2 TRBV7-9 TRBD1 TGTGCCAGCGTTCCGACAGGGGACAATGGCTACACCTTC CASVPTGDNGYTF
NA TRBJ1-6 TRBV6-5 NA TGTGCCAGCAGTTCAGGTCCGTATAATTCACCCCTCCACTTT CASSSGPYNSPLHF